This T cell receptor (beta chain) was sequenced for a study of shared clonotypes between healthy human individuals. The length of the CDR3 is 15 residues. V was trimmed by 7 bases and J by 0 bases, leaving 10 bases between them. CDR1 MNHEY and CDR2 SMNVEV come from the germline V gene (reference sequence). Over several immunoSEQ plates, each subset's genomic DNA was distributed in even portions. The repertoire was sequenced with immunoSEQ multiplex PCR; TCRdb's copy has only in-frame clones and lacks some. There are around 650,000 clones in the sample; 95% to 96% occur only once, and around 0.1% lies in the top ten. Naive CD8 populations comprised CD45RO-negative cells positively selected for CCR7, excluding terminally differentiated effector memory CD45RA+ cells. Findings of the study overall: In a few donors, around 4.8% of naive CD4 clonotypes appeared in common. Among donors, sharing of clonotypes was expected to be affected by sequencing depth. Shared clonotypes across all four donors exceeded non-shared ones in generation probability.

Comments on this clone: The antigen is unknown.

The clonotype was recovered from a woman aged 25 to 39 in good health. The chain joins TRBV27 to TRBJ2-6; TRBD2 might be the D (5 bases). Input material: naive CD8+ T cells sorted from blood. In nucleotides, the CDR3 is TGTGCCAGCACGCCGGGGAGCTCTGGGGCCAACGTCCTGACTTTC. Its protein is CASTPGSSGANVLTF. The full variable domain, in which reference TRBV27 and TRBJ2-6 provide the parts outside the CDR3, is EAQVTQNPRYLITVTGKKLTVTCSQNMNHEYMSWYRQDPGLGLRQIYYSMNVEVTDKGDVPEGYKVSRKEKRNFPLILESPSPNQTSLYFCASTPGSSGANVLTFGAGSRLTVL.